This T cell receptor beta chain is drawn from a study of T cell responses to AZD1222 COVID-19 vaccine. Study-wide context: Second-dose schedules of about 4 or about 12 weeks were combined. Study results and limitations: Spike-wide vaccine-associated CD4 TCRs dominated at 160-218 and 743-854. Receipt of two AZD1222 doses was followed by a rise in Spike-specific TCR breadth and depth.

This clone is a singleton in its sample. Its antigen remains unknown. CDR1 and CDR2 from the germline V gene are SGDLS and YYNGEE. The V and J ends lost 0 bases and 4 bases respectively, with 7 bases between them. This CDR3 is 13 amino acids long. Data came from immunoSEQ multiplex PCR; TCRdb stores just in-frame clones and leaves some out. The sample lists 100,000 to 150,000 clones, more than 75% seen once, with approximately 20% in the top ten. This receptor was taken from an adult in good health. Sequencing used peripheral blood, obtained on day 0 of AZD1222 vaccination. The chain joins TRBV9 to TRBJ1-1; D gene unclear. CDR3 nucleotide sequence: TGTGCCAGCAGCGTAGACAGCTCCACTGAAGCTTTCTTT. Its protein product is CASSVDSSTEAFF.